A selection of T cell receptor beta chains follows, all from one sample in a study of blood T cell repertoires in COVID-19. Using immunoSEQ multiplex PCR, the repertoire was profiled, and TCRdb retains in-frame clones only, with some absent. The sample records approximately 210,000 clones, roughly 76% being singletons. Sequencing was carried out using peripheral blood. The receptors derive from a human donor in a cohort sampled during active COVID-19. Both conserved end residues are part of each CDR3. Fields, in order: D gene, clone size, J gene, V gene, CDR3 DNA, CDR3 protein. D genes are given only for firm matches. Expanded clones get a size class; other rows say once, few or many, or leave the size out.

D gene: TRBD1; clone size: NA; J gene: TRBJ1-6; V gene: TRBV27; CDR3 DNA: TGTGCCAGCAGTTTAGTCGGGACAGGGGTATATTCACCCCTCCACTTT; CDR3 protein: CASSLVGTGVYSPLHF
D gene: TRBD2; clone size: NA; J gene: TRBJ2-7; V gene: TRBV7-2; CDR3 DNA: TGTGCCAGCAGCTTAGTGGGTAGCGGGAGGGCTCGCGGCGAGCAGTACTTC; CDR3 protein: CASSLVGSGRARGEQYF
D gene: TRBD1; clone size: NA; J gene: TRBJ1-6; V gene: TRBV5-1; CDR3 DNA: TGCGCCAGCAGCCGAGCGGGACAGGGGGATTCACCCCTCCACTTT; CDR3 protein: CASSRAGQGDSPLHF
D gene: TRBD2; clone size: NA; J gene: TRBJ2-2; V gene: TRBV7-2; CDR3 DNA: TGTGCCAGCAGCTCGACTAGCGGGAGAGCCGGGGAGCTGTTTTTT; CDR3 protein: CASSSTSGRAGELFF
D gene: TRBD1; clone size: NA; J gene: TRBJ1-1; V gene: TRBV28; CDR3 DNA: TGTGCCAGCAGTTCCTGGACAGGGTTGAACACTGAAGCTTTCTTT; CDR3 protein: CASSSWTGLNTEAFF
D gene: TRBD2; clone size: once; J gene: TRBJ2-1; V gene: TRBV4-3; CDR3 DNA: TGCGCCAGCAGCCTCGGAGCGGGAGGGTACAATGAGCAGTTCTTC; CDR3 protein: CASSLGAGGYNEQFF
D gene: NA; clone size: NA; J gene: TRBJ2-4; V gene: TRBV28; CDR3 DNA: TGTGCCAGCAGACCCGCAGGGGCTCGAACCAAAAACATTCAGTACTTC; CDR3 protein: CASRPAGARTKNIQYF
D gene: TRBD1; clone size: NA; J gene: TRBJ2-7; V gene: TRBV5-5; CDR3 DNA: TGTGCCAGCAGCCAATCACAGGGGGCAATAATCTACGAGCAGTACTTC; CDR3 protein: CASSQSQGAIIYEQYF
D gene: TRBD2; clone size: NA; J gene: TRBJ2-3; V gene: TRBV6-2/TRBV6-3; CDR3 DNA: TGTGCCAGCAGTTACCTCCCGGGACCCGGGGGGAATACGCAGTATTTT; CDR3 protein: CASSYLPGPGGNTQYF
D gene: NA; clone size: NA; J gene: TRBJ2-7; V gene: TRBV5-6; CDR3 DNA: TGTGCCAGCAGCTTGACGGGAGTAGGCCACGAGCAGTACTTC; CDR3 protein: CASSLTGVGHEQYF
D gene: TRBD1; clone size: NA; J gene: TRBJ1-2; V gene: TRBV7-2; CDR3 DNA: TGTGCCAGCAGTTCACTCGGGACAGCGACTAACTATGGCTACACCTTC; CDR3 protein: CASSSLGTATNYGYTF
D gene: NA; clone size: NA; J gene: TRBJ2-7; V gene: TRBV6-5; CDR3 DNA: TGTGCCAGCAAAGTTACTAACTACGAGCAGTACTTC; CDR3 protein: CASKVTNYEQYF
D gene: NA; clone size: NA; J gene: TRBJ1-2; V gene: TRBV28; CDR3 DNA: TGTGCCAGCTTATACAGGGACGGCTACACCTTC; CDR3 protein: CASLYRDGYTF
D gene: NA; clone size: once; J gene: TRBJ2-1; V gene: TRBV10-2; CDR3 DNA: TGCGCCAGCAGTATGGTCGAGCGACCCTACAATGAGCAGTTCTTC; CDR3 protein: CASSMVERPYNEQFF
D gene: NA; clone size: NA; J gene: TRBJ1-1; V gene: TRBV9; CDR3 DNA: TGTGCCAGCAGCGGATGGGGGGGACAGAACACTGAAGCTTTCTTT; CDR3 protein: CASSGWGGQNTEAFF
D gene: TRBD1; clone size: NA; J gene: TRBJ2-5; V gene: TRBV5-8; CDR3 DNA: TGTGCCAGCAGCTTGTGGCTAGGGACAGGGAGCGAGACCCAGTACTTC; CDR3 protein: CASSLWLGTGSETQYF
D gene: NA; clone size: NA; J gene: TRBJ2-7; V gene: TRBV28; CDR3 DNA: TGTGCCAGCAGTTTAGCCAGGGCGTACGAGCAGTACTTC; CDR3 protein: CASSLARAYEQYF
D gene: NA; clone size: NA; J gene: TRBJ1-1; V gene: TRBV12-3/TRBV12-4; CDR3 DNA: TGTGCCAGCAGTTTTGACACGAACACTGAAGCTTTCTTT; CDR3 protein: CASSFDTNTEAFF
D gene: NA; clone size: NA; J gene: TRBJ2-3; V gene: TRBV5-4; CDR3 DNA: TGTGCCAGCAGCGTGGACCTCCCGGGTCGGACGCAGTATTTT; CDR3 protein: CASSVDLPGRTQYF
D gene: TRBD1; clone size: NA; J gene: TRBJ2-7; V gene: TRBV30; CDR3 DNA: TGTGCCTGGAGTGGAGACAGGGGGCCCTCCGAGAAATACTTC; CDR3 protein: CAWSGDRGPSEKYF
D gene: NA; clone size: NA; J gene: TRBJ1-2; V gene: TRBV3-1/TRBV3-2; CDR3 DNA: TGTGCCAGCAGCTTGCTCAGGGGAAGGAGTGGCTACACCTTC; CDR3 protein: CASSLLRGRSGYTF
D gene: NA; clone size: once; J gene: TRBJ2-7; V gene: TRBV6-5; CDR3 DNA: TGTGCCAGCAGGCCTTTCCGGGACATTTCCTACGAGCAGTACTTC; CDR3 protein: CASRPFRDISYEQYF
D gene: TRBD1; clone size: NA; J gene: TRBJ1-2; V gene: TRBV19; CDR3 DNA: TGTGCCAGTATCGACAGGGGATCAAATGGCTACACCTTC; CDR3 protein: CASIDRGSNGYTF
D gene: NA; clone size: few; J gene: TRBJ2-2; V gene: TRBV27; CDR3 DNA: TGTGCCAGCAGCGCCCTAGGGGAGCTGTTTTTT; CDR3 protein: CASSALGELFF
D gene: NA; clone size: once; J gene: TRBJ1-2; V gene: TRBV5-6; CDR3 DNA: TGTGCCAGCAGCTTGGATACAAGCTATGGCTACACCTTC; CDR3 protein: CASSLDTSYGYTF
D gene: NA; clone size: few; J gene: TRBJ2-7; V gene: TRBV6-5; CDR3 DNA: TGTGCCACCTCGGGACTGAGATCCTACGAGCAGTACTTC; CDR3 protein: CATSGLRSYEQYF
D gene: TRBD1; clone size: NA; J gene: TRBJ2-7; V gene: TRBV4-3; CDR3 DNA: TGCGCCAGCAGCCGCCAGCCCGGACAGGCCACCTACGAGCAGTACTTC; CDR3 protein: CASSRQPGQATYEQYF
D gene: NA; clone size: NA; J gene: TRBJ2-5; V gene: TRBV10-3; CDR3 DNA: TGTGCCATCAGTGCTTTATCGGAGCGGACCCAGTACTTC; CDR3 protein: CAISALSERTQYF
D gene: NA; clone size: NA; J gene: TRBJ2-2; V gene: TRBV5-1; CDR3 DNA: TGCGCCAGCAGCCCGGGAATTACAAACACCGGGGAGCTGTTTTTT; CDR3 protein: CASSPGITNTGELFF
D gene: NA; clone size: NA; J gene: TRBJ2-7; V gene: TRBV4-3; CDR3 DNA: TGCGCCAGCAGTAGGGCTCGCGGGGCTATCTACGAGCAGTACTTC; CDR3 protein: CASSRARGAIYEQYF
D gene: TRBD1; clone size: NA; J gene: TRBJ1-4; V gene: TRBV7-6; CDR3 DNA: TGTGCCAGCAGCTATTCCGGGACAGGGGGTGAAAAACTGTTTTTT; CDR3 protein: CASSYSGTGGEKLFF
D gene: TRBD1; clone size: NA; J gene: TRBJ2-7; V gene: TRBV18; CDR3 DNA: TGTGCCAGCTCACCGGGACAGGACTCCTACGAGCAGTACTTC; CDR3 protein: CASSPGQDSYEQYF
D gene: TRBD2; clone size: NA; J gene: TRBJ2-2; V gene: TRBV4-2; CDR3 DNA: TGTGCCAGCAGCCGGAGGACTAGCGGGCCCACCGGGGAGCTGTTTTTT; CDR3 protein: CASSRRTSGPTGELFF
D gene: TRBD1; clone size: NA; J gene: TRBJ1-5; V gene: TRBV6-2/TRBV6-3; CDR3 DNA: TGTGCCAGCAGTTCAATACAGGGGGTTAGCAATCAGCCCCAGCATTTT; CDR3 protein: CASSSIQGVSNQPQHF
D gene: TRBD2; clone size: NA; J gene: TRBJ2-7; V gene: TRBV27; CDR3 DNA: TGTGCCAGCAGTTTAAGACTAGCGGGAGCAACCGAGCAGTACTTC; CDR3 protein: CASSLRLAGATEQYF
D gene: TRBD2; clone size: NA; J gene: TRBJ2-3; V gene: TRBV6-2/TRBV6-3; CDR3 DNA: TGTGCCAGCAGTTACTCGACCGGGAGGGCCATCCCCACGCAGTATTTT; CDR3 protein: CASSYSTGRAIPTQYF
D gene: TRBD1; clone size: NA; J gene: TRBJ1-5; V gene: TRBV6-2/TRBV6-3; CDR3 DNA: TGTGCCAGCAGTTGGGGACAGGGGAGGAGTCAGCCCCAGCATTTT; CDR3 protein: CASSWGQGRSQPQHF
D gene: NA; clone size: NA; J gene: TRBJ2-2; V gene: TRBV7-9; CDR3 DNA: TGTGCCAGCAGCTCTCCTTTTCCCGGGGAGCTGTTTTTT; CDR3 protein: CASSSPFPGELFF
D gene: TRBD1; clone size: NA; J gene: TRBJ2-5; V gene: TRBV7-2; CDR3 DNA: TGTGCCAGCAGCCGGACAGGGAACCAAGAGACCCAGTACTTC; CDR3 protein: CASSRTGNQETQYF
D gene: TRBD2; clone size: NA; J gene: TRBJ2-1; V gene: TRBV19; CDR3 DNA: TGTGCCAGTAGTATATCGGGGGGGTCGAGTGAGCAGTTCTTC; CDR3 protein: CASSISGGSSEQFF
D gene: TRBD1; clone size: once; J gene: TRBJ2-7; V gene: TRBV24-1; CDR3 DNA: TGTGCCACCAGTGACCGGGACAGGGGGCTGTACGAGCAGTACTTC; CDR3 protein: CATSDRDRGLYEQYF
D gene: TRBD2; clone size: NA; J gene: TRBJ2-3; V gene: TRBV9; CDR3 DNA: TGTGCCAGCAGCGTAGGGACTAGCGGGCTTGGGATCACAGATACGCAGTATTTT; CDR3 protein: CASSVGTSGLGITDTQYF
D gene: TRBD1; clone size: NA; J gene: TRBJ2-7; V gene: TRBV5-1; CDR3 DNA: TGCGCCAGCAGCCTAGACAGGGGGTCCTACGAGCAGTACTTC; CDR3 protein: CASSLDRGSYEQYF
D gene: TRBD1; clone size: NA; J gene: TRBJ1-1; V gene: TRBV5-4; CDR3 DNA: TGTGCCAGCAGCCTCCAGACAGGGGGGGGAACTGAAGCTTTCTTT; CDR3 protein: CASSLQTGGGTEAFF
D gene: NA; clone size: once; J gene: TRBJ2-7; V gene: TRBV7-2; CDR3 DNA: TGTGCCAGCAGCTTAGAGGAGCTATCCTACGAGCAGTACTTC; CDR3 protein: CASSLEELSYEQYF
D gene: NA; clone size: NA; J gene: TRBJ2-7; V gene: TRBV2; CDR3 DNA: TGTGCCAGCAGTCTTTTCGGGGAGAGGTACGAGCAGTACTTC; CDR3 protein: CASSLFGERYEQYF
D gene: TRBD1; clone size: many; J gene: TRBJ1-2; V gene: TRBV7-9; CDR3 DNA: TGTGCCAGCAGCTCCCGGGACAGGGATGGGTATGGCTACACCTTC; CDR3 protein: CASSSRDRDGYGYTF
D gene: NA; clone size: few; J gene: TRBJ1-2; V gene: TRBV7-9; CDR3 DNA: TGTGCCAGCAGCCCGTATGACAGGCCTCTCTATGGCTACACCTTC; CDR3 protein: CASSPYDRPLYGYTF
D gene: NA; clone size: NA; J gene: TRBJ2-2; V gene: TRBV7-9; CDR3 DNA: TGTGCCAGCAGCTTAAGTTCAGACACCGGGGAGCTGTTTTTT; CDR3 protein: CASSLSSDTGELFF